These 21 T cell receptor beta chains share one sample of origin, sequenced in a study of blood T cells in healthy people across ages. A J-beta primer mix and a sample-barcoded 5' primer were used in a second PCR of roughly 7 to 12 cycles. TCRdb reprocessed the 5' RACE reads with MiXCR, giving one entry per CDR3 protein. The sample yields around 1.5 million distinct CDR3 sequences, 55% to 75% seen once. The sample taken for sequencing was blood. These TCRs come from a man younger than 30 in good health.

The genes are TRBV6-4 and TRBJ2-7; the D call may be TRBD1 or TRBD2 (5 bases each). V lost 2 bases and J 0 bases, leaving 11 bases between the germline ends. The CDR3 consists of 15 residues. Germline-derived CDR1 and CDR2 are MRHNA and SNTAGT. CDR3 amino acids: CASSDEWGSSYEQYF. The CDR3 nucleotides are TGTGCCAGCAGTGACGAGTGGGGGAGCTCCTACGAGCAGTACTTC.

The gene calls are TRBV28 and TRBJ2-7, with 7 bases matching TRBD1. V dropped 4 bases and J dropped 0; count of bases not matched to a gene: 9. The CDR3 length is 16 residues. From germline, CDR1 is MDHEN and CDR2 SYDVKM. Here the CDR3 reads CASSSYRGLSSYEQYF. The CDR3, as DNA: TGTGCCAGCAGTTCCTACAGGGGTTTAAGCTCCTACGAGCAGTACTTC.

The rearrangement joins TRBV6-6 to TRBJ2-7, with D perhaps being TRBD1 or TRBD2 (5 bases each). V was trimmed by 10 bases and J by 6 bases, leaving 19 bases between them. The CDR3 loop spans 13 amino acids. Germline CDR1 is MNHNY and CDR2 is SVGAGI (reference sequence). CDR3 sequence reads: CANTPGPRLEQYF. As DNA, the CDR3 is TGTGCCAACACTCCGGGACCCCGCCTCGAGCAGTACTTC.

Here the CDR3 reads CASSWALGDTQYF. CDR3 DNA: TGTGCCAGCAGCTGGGCCCTAGGGGATACGCAGTATTTT. The chain combines TRBV5-5 with TRBJ2-3, with D hard to call. Germline loops: CDR1 SGHKS, CDR2 YYEKEE (reference sequence). This CDR3 region has 13 residues. V was pared by 3 bases and J by 6 bases, with 11 bases between.

Only a few counts were recorded for this clonotype. V gene TRBV4-3 combines with J gene TRBJ2-1, with D uncertain. Germline CDR1 LGHNA, CDR2 YSLEER. V lost 0 bases and J lost 3, with 9 bases in between. This CDR3 comprises 15 residues. CDR3 amino acids: CASSQDYPHYNEQFF. In DNA form, the CDR3 reads TGCGCCAGCAGCCAAGATTACCCTCACTACAATGAGCAGTTCTTC.

V gene TRBV29-1 combines with J gene TRBJ2-2; D might be TRBD1 (6 bases). The germline V and J ends were trimmed by 8 bases and 3 bases, with 16 bases remaining between them. Per the germline V gene, CDR1 is SQVTM and CDR2 is ANQGSEA. CDR3 length: 14 amino acids. The CDR3 loop is CSSTSRGDTGELFF. CDR3 nucleotides: TGCAGCTCCACCTCCAGGGGTGACACCGGGGAGCTGTTTTTT.

As regards this clonotype: At one of its ends the junction is not consistent with the germline gene, which may arise from a read error. The chain uses TRBV12-3 or TRBV12-4 and TRBJ1-5; 8 nucleotides align to TRBD1. The CDR3 runs 16 residues. CDR3 bases: TGTGCCAGCAGTTTACAATTTGCAGGGGGCAAACAGCCCCAGCATTTT. It translates to CASSLQFAGGKQPQHF.

The chain carries TRBV5-1 and TRBJ2-7; TRBD1 agrees at 9 bases. Per germline, CDR1 SGHRS and CDR2 YFSETQ. The CDR3 spans 16 residues. With V trimmed by 3 bases and J by 0 bases, 7 bases remained unmatched. The CDR3 sequence is CASSSQDRGSSYEQYF. CDR3 nucleotides: TGCGCCAGCAGCTCGCAGGACAGGGGAAGCTCCTACGAGCAGTACTTC.

The chain is built from TRBV20-1 and TRBJ2-1; 8 bases agree with TRBD1. The CDR3 runs 13 residues. The J segment lost 5 bases and the V segment lost 7 bases, leaving 7 bases of the junction unmatched. Germline CDR1 and CDR2: DFQATT and SNEGSKA (reference sequence). The CDR3, as DNA: TGCAGTGTTCCGGGACAGGTCCACAATGAGCAGTTCTTC. Protein: CSVPGQVHNEQFF.

The DNA of the CDR3 is TGTGCCTGGAGGGTAGACCTCAACACTGAAGCTTTCTTT. Translating gives CAWRVDLNTEAFF. The rearrangement joins TRBV30 to TRBJ1-1; D gene unclear. This CDR3 has 13 residues. The germline V gene encodes CDR1 GTSNPN and CDR2 SVGIG (reference sequence). Trimming took off 3 bases at V and 2 bases at J, with 10 bases between the two ends.

The table lists this clonotype with a few counts. The rearrangement uses TRBV7-9 and TRBJ2-3, with D hard to call. The CDR3 loop spans 12 amino acids. The germline V gene has CDR1 SEHNR and CDR2 FQNEAQ (reference sequence). V was clipped by 5 bases and J by 6 bases, with 9 bases between them. The CDR3 DNA reads as TGTGCCAGCAGCGAAAATATGGATACGCAGTATTTT. This sequence encodes CASSENMDTQYF.

DNA for the CDR3: TGCGCCAGCAGCCAAGAGAGTTTCCCGGGGGAGACCCAGTACTTC. Its translation is CASSQESFPGETQYF. J is TRBJ2-5 and V is TRBV4-3, with a possible D match to TRBD2 (5 bases). The CDR3 consists of 15 residues. Germline CDR1 and CDR2: LGHNA and YSLEER. The V end lost 0 bases, the J end lost 5 bases, and 13 bases lay between the germline ends.

The genes are TRBV20-1 and TRBJ2-2; D assignment may be TRBD1 or TRBD2 (6 bases each). The CDR3 is 15 residues long. CDR1 is DFQATT and CDR2 is SNEGSKA in the germline V gene (reference sequence). The V end was cut by 6 bases, the J end by 1 base, with 15 bases between. DNA of the CDR3: TGCAGTGCCCCGGGGGACACGGGGAACACCGGGGAGCTGTTTTTT. It specifies CSAPGDTGNTGELFF.

The chain carries TRBV20-1 and TRBJ1-2, with D possibly matching TRBD1 (5 bases). CDR3 length: 12 residues. From germline, CDR1 is DFQATT and CDR2 SNEGSKA (reference sequence). V lost 3 bases, J lost 7 bases, and 12 bases lay in between. The CDR3 loop reads CSARDGRGGYTF. The CDR3 DNA sequence: TGCAGTGCTAGGGACGGGAGGGGTGGCTACACCTTC.

The chain has TRBV20-1 and TRBJ1-5, with D possibly being TRBD1 (6 bases). The germline V gene has CDR1 DFQATT and CDR2 SNEGSKA (reference sequence). With 5 bases removed from V and 5 bases from J, the gap between germline ends came to 10 bases. The CDR3 contains 12 residues. The CDR3 sequence: CSAQRGDQPQHF. The DNA for the CDR3 is TGCAGTGCTCAGAGGGGGGATCAGCCCCAGCATTTT.

The chain links TRBV2 to TRBJ2-5, with D possibly called TRBD1 or TRBD2 (5 bases each). The germline V and J ends were trimmed by 4 bases and 0 bases, with 9 bases remaining between them. CDR3 length equals 14 residues. CDR1 and CDR2 from the germline V gene are SNHLY and FYNNEI. The DNA of the CDR3 is TGTGCCAGCAGTGGGGACCGCTACCAAGAGACCCAGTACTTC. It specifies CASSGDRYQETQYF.

The chain joins TRBV2 to TRBJ2-3, with 7 bases aligning to TRBD2. V lost 8 bases to trimming and J lost 2 bases; unmatched junction nucleotides: 16. The CDR3 contains 17 residues. Germline V gives CDR1 SNHLY, CDR2 FYNNEI. Written as DNA, the CDR3 is TGTGCCAGCGTTCCTCTTGGCGGGGGTGTCGTCACAGATACGCAGTATTTT. As protein: CASVPLGGGVVTDTQYF.

This clonotype was picked up a small number of times. The rearrangement joins TRBV4-1 to TRBJ2-3; D not certain. The V end was cut by 0 bases, the J end by 5 bases, with 9 bases between. Looked up from germline, CDR1 is MGHRA and CDR2 is YSYEKL. This CDR3 has 14 amino acids. The CDR3 spells CASSQDRAGDTQYF. Here the CDR3 DNA reads TGCGCCAGCAGCCAAGATAGGGCCGGAGATACGCAGTATTTT.

The V call is TRBV20-1, the J call TRBJ2-7; no reliable D call. Looked up from germline, CDR1 is DFQATT and CDR2 is SNEGSKA (reference sequence). This CDR3 has 13 residues. V shed 3 bases and J shed 7 bases, with 16 bases lying between them. CDR3 coding DNA: TGCAGTGCTAGGGCCTGGGTGGTCGGTGAGCAGTACTTC. It encodes CSARAWVVGEQYF.

This clonotype has just one count. The rearrangement uses TRBV20-1 and TRBJ2-2; 8 positions match TRBD2. J gave up 6 bases and V 6 bases, and 15 bases lay outside the gene matches. Per the germline V gene, CDR1 is DFQATT and CDR2 is SNEGSKA (reference sequence). The CDR3 totals 16 residues. This chain's CDR3 is CSAPREGPDGPGELFF. CDR3 nucleotide sequence: TGCAGTGCCCCACGGGAGGGCCCGGATGGGCCCGGGGAGCTGTTTTTT.

This chain uses TRBV9 with TRBJ2-1, with TRBD2 identical over 14 bases. CDR1 is SGDLS and CDR2 is YYNGEE in the germline V gene. The CDR3 totals 15 residues. The V and J ends lost 6 bases and 4 bases, in that order; junction bases with no gene match: 3. In nucleotides, the CDR3 is TGTGCCAGCACGACTAGCGGGAGGGATTACAATGAGCAGTTCTTC. This gives the protein CASTTSGRDYNEQFF.